The source of this T cell receptor beta chain is a study of shared clonotypes between healthy human individuals (TCRdb year 2020). Turning to the overall study: The cohort comprised two women and a few men aged 18 to 49 years. For each donor, CD4 naive and CD4 memory were each given three plates, CD8 naive was given two plates, and CD8 memory was given one plate. To estimate repertoire size and how much clonotype sharing occurs between individuals, the study deeply sequenced the blood TCR repertoires of several healthy adults. Libraries were prepared and TCR repertoires were sequenced by different laboratories using diverse techniques, in order to increase sequencing depth and limit assay-specific biases. Each donor's leukapheresis produced roughly between roughly 0.85 and 9.5 billion PBMCs. Overall results and qualifications from the work: Even with the large sequencing depth, rarefaction of the sorted-subset datasets indicated that sequencing was incomplete. Clonotypes shared by all four sorted-subset donors showed higher generation probabilities than non-shared clonotypes. Sampling was limited to blood, and TCR repertoires in tissue likely differ from TCR repertoires in blood. Estimated clonotype richness was generally larger for naive than for memory subsets. Based on pairwise subsampling, the degree of clonotype sharing among donors was expected to be affected by sequencing depth. Because the study included only a small number of donors, the genetic and exposure-history diversity represented was limited. Across several donors, approximately 4.6% of naive CD4, approximately 3.5% of naive CD8, around 2.1% of memory CD4, and roughly 0.41% of memory CD8 clonotypes were shared.

As regards this clone: Its antigen specificity is not known. The sample holds no much larger clone one base away, and base qualities are not on file.

Using the deep immunoSEQ assay, multiplex PCR amplified TCR CDR3 regions from genomic DNA. For each cell subset, the extracted genomic DNA was distributed evenly across all wells of several immunoSEQ 96-well plates, and each plate served as one replicate. For sorted subsets, 150 to 250 ng genomic DNA, equal to 30,000 or so T cell genomes, was loaded into each replicate PCR. Purified libraries were measured with a Qubit 3.0 fluorometer, size-checked on a Bioanalyzer 2100, and measured again with the KAPA Library Quantification kit. Each immunoSEQ 96-well plate was sequenced on its own single-read 150-cycle Illumina NextSeq 550 flow cell. Per the source publication's procedure: Because the immunoSEQ output held only junctional sequences and lacked quality scores, the filtering could not match the filtering applied to full-length reads. To assign V/J genes and CDR3, sequences were annotated against IMGT germline references using PyIR, a Python wrapper for IgBLAST v1.9. Any read was removed if the V/J assignment was weak (E-value above 1e-6), the CDR3 was missing, or the read contained stop codons, out-of-frame junctions, or ambiguous translated residues. V3J clonotypes were defined as sequences sharing the same inferred V gene, J gene, and CDR3 amino acid sequence. The percentage overlap between two repertoires was calculated by dividing the number of shared unique clonotypes by the size of the smaller repertoire. Repertoire richness was assessed with RTK rarefaction, the Chao1 estimator, and Recon v2.1 estimates of unobserved clonotypes. For all TCRbeta clonotypes obtained by the gDNA method from a few donors, generation probabilities were computed with OLGA. Drawn from immuneACCESS, this table holds only the in-frame rearrangements with V and J called that TCRdb kept. Clones are partly lost; checked studies trace under half to an unresolved V gene and leave the rest unexplained. The V and J calls and clone size are taken from that table; D and trimming were inferred from the DNA. In this sample the table shows approximately 700,000 clones, 73% of which occur a single time. The ten largest clones add up to around 2% of the sample.

For CDR1 and CDR2, the germline V gene (reference sequence) lists SGHKS and YYEKEE. The V end gives up 5 bases and the J end 4 bases, leaving 9 bases in the junction not matched to a gene. The cysteine opens and the phenylalanine closes a CDR3 of 15 amino acids. This entry keeps only the CDR3 DNA: 45 bases, framed from base 1. The donors were healthy, HIV-negative adults who had no recently reported acute infections or vaccinations. Every donor was a Caucasian adult living in Nashville, Tennessee, USA. CD4+ T cells were enriched by magnetic negative selection; naive cells were then positively selected on CD45RA, and the negative fraction formed the memory subset. Blood was collected by leukapheresis, and PBMCs were isolated by Ficoll-Histopaque density gradient centrifugation and then cryopreserved in liquid nitrogen vapor phase. Analytical flow cytometry was used to check the purity and quantity of each magnetically sorted T cell population. Genomic DNA was isolated from every sorted fraction and measured by UV absorbance on a Nanodrop 2000c.

The source material was memory CD4+ T cells sorted from blood. Sample cell subset or site, as interpreted from the label and publication: CD45RA-negative fraction. This receptor was obtained from a woman aged 25 to 39 in good health. The chain is encoded by TRBV5-5 joined to TRBJ2-7, with 10 central nucleotides matching TRBD2. CDR3 protein: CASRLKREGLYEQYF. The bases are TGTGCCAGCAGACTTAAGCGGGAGGGCCTTTACGAGCAGTACTTC.